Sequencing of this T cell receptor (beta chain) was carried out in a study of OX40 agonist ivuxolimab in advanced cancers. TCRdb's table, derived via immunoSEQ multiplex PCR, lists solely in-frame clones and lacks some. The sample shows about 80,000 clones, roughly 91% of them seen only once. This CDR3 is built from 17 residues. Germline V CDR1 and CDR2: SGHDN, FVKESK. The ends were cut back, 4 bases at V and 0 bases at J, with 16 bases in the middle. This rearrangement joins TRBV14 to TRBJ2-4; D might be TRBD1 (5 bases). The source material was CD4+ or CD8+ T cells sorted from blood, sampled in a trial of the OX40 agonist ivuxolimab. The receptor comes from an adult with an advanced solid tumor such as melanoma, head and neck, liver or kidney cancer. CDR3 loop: CASSLVLRGLAKNIQYF. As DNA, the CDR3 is TGTGCCAGCAGCCTCGTGCTTAGGGGTCTAGCCAAAAACATTCAGTACTTC.